The T cell receptor beta chain under discussion was sequenced for a study of breast tumors, draining lymph nodes, adjacent tissues. This clonotype was observed many times. Trimming removed 5 bases from V and 5 bases from J; junction bases left unmatched: 8. The CDR3 runs to 16 residues. The V gene's germline CDR1 is PRHDT and CDR2 FYEKMQ (reference sequence). Samples came from axillary lymph nodes draining the breast cancer. One entry per CDR3 protein results from TCRdb running MiXCR on the multiplex PCR reads. The sample lists approximately 190,000 distinct CDR3 sequences, approximately 31% seen once, with roughly 4% in the top ten.

The gene calls are TRBV13 and TRBJ2-3, with 12 bases lining up with TRBD1. Sequenced material: axillary lymph node tissue. This sequence originates from a female donor with breast cancer. Some clones in this sample may be carry-over from other donors' samples. As DNA, the CDR3 is TGTGCCAGCAGCGACCGGGACAGGGGGCTTGGAGATACGCAGTATTTT. This codes for CASSDRDRGLGDTQYF.